The present T cell receptor (beta chain) was sequenced within a study of CD8 T cells in Susac syndrome. The V gene end was trimmed by 3 bases and the J gene end by 4 bases; junction bases not matched to a gene: 4. The length of the CDR3 is 15 residues. A few counts support this clonotype. After extraction with the RNeasy kit, roughly 0.45 to 1 ug of the RNA was reverse transcribed using random hexamers. Amplification of TCR beta CDR3 used immunoSEQ multiplex PCR across 54 Vbeta and 13 Jbeta. TCRdb reprocessed the immunoSEQ multiplex PCR reads via MiXCR and lists one record per CDR3 protein. The data hold 250,000 or so distinct CDR3 sequences, with around 93% observed a single time. High-throughput TCR beta sequencing covered peripheral CD8+ and CD4+ T cells.

Sequenced sample: CD4+ T cells from PBMCs. The sequence was obtained from a human donor with multiple sclerosis. The rearrangement uses TRBV12-3 or TRBV12-4 and TRBJ2-1; TRBD2 matches at 9 bases. The CDR3 reads CASSFGLAGYNEQFF. CDR3 nucleotide sequence: TGTGCCAGCAGTTTCGGGCTAGCGGGGTACAATGAGCAGTTCTTC.